This TCR beta chain was sequenced during a study of stem cell transplantation in POMP-related autoinflammatory disease. Measured with immunoSEQ multiplex PCR; TCRdb has only the in-frame clones, and not every one. The repertoire holds 25,000 to 30,000 clones, with around 86% as singletons. This clone was counted between two and nine times. Antigen specificity is unknown. PRAID combined immunodeficiency and autoinflammation. Germline CDR1 MNHEY, CDR2 SVGAGI. With 0 bases removed from V and 13 bases from J, the gap between germline ends came to 7 bases. The length of the CDR3 is 12 residues. General study points: In PRAID patients, the number of distinct TRB V-J gene pairings was restricted. In patients with PRAID, every analyzed T-cell subset tended to show lower diversity and higher clonality.

This chain links TRBV6-5 with TRBJ1-6; D gene uncertain. The specimen comprised CD4+ T cells from PBMCs, sampled before stem cell transplantation. This sequence was found in a human donor with POMP-related autoinflammation and immune dysregulation (PRAID). CDR3 in DNA: TGTGCCAGCAGTTACTCGGACCGTCCCCTCCACTTT. Its translation: CASSYSDRPLHF.